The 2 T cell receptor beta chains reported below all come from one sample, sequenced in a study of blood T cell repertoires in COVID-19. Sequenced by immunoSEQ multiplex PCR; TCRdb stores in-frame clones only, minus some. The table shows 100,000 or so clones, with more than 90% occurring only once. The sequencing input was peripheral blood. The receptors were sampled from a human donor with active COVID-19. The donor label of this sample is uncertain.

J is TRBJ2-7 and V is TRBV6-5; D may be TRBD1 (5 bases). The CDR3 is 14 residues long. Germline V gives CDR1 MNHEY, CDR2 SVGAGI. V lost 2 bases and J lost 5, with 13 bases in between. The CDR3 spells CASSYPGNHDEQYF. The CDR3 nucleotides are TGTGCCAGCAGTTACCCAGGGAATCATGACGAGCAGTACTTC.

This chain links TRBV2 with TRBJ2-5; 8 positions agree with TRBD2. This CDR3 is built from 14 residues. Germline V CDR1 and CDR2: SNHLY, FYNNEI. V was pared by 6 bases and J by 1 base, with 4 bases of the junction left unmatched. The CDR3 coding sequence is TGTGCCAGCAGCGGGGGGGGTTTCCAAGAGACCCAGTACTTC. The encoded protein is CASSGGGFQETQYF.